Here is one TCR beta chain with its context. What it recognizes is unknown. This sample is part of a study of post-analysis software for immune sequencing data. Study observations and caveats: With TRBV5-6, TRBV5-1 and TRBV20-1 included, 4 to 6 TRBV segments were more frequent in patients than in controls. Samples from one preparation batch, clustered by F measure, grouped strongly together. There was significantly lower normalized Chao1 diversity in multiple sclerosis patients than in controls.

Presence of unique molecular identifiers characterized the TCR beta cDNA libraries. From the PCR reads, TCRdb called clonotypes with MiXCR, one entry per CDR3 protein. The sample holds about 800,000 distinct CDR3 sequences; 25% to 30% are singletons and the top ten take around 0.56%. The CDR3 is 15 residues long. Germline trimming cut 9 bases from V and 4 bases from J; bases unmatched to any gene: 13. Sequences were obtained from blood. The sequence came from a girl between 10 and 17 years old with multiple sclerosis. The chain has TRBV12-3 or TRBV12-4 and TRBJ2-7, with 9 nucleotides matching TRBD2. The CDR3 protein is CARNQTGLAYYEQYF. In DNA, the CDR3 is TGTGCCAGGAACCAGACGGGACTAGCTTATTACGAGCAGTACTTC.